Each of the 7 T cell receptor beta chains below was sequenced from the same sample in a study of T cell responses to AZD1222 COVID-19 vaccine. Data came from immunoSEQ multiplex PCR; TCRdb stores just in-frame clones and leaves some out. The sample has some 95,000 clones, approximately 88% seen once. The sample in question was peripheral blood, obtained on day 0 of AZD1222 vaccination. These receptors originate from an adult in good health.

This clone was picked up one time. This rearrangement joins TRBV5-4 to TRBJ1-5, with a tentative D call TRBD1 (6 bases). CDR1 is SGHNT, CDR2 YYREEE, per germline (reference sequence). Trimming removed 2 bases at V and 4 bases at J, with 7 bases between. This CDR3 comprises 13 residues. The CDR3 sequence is CASSFQGNQPQHF. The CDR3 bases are TGTGCCAGCAGCTTCCAGGGGAATCAGCCCCAGCATTTT.

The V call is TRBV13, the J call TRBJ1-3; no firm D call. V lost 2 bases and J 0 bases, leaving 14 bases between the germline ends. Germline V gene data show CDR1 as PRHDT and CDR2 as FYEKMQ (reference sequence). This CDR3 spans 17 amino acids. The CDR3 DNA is TGTGCCAGCAGCTTATATGGACCGACAATCTCTGGAAACACCATATATTTT. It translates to CASSLYGPTISGNTIYF.

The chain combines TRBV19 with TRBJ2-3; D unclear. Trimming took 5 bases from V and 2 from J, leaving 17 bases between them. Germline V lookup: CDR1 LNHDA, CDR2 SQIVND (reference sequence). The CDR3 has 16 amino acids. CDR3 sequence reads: CASSSRDPPHTDTQYF. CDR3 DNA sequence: TGTGCCAGTAGTTCCCGCGACCCGCCCCACACAGATACGCAGTATTTT.

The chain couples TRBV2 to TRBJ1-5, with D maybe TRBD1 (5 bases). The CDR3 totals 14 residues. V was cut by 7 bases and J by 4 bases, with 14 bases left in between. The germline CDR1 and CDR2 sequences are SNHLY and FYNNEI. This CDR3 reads CASNSVGGNQPQHF. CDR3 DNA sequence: TGTGCCAGCAATAGTGTGGGGGGAAATCAGCCCCAGCATTTT. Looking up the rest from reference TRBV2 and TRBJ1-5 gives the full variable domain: EPEVTQTPSHQVTQMGQEVILRCVPISNHLYFYWYRQILGQKVEFLVSFYNNEISEKSEIFDDQFSVERPDGSNFTLKIRSTKLEDSAMYFCASNSVGGNQPQHFGDGTRLSIL.

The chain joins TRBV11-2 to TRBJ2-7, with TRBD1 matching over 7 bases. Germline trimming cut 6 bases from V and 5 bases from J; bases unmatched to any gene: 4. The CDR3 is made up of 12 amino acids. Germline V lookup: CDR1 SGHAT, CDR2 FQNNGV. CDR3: CASRPDRDEQYF. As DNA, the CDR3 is TGTGCCAGCAGGCCCGACAGGGACGAGCAGTACTTC.

CDR3 protein: CASSQPGSYEQYF. Written as DNA, the CDR3 is TGTGCCAGCAGTCAACCCGGATCCTACGAGCAGTACTTC. V usage is TRBV28 and J usage is TRBJ2-7; the D is unclear. Trimming removed 5 bases from V and 1 base from J, with 9 bases in between. Germline CDR1 is MDHEN and CDR2 is SYDVKM. This CDR3 has 13 residues.

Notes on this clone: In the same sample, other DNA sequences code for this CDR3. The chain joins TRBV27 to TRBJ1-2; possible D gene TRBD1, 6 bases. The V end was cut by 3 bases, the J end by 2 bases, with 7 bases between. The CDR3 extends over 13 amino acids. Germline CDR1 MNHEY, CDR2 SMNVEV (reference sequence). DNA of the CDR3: TGTGCCAGCAGTTTTAGGGGGAACTATGGCTACACCTTC. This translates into CASSFRGNYGYTF.